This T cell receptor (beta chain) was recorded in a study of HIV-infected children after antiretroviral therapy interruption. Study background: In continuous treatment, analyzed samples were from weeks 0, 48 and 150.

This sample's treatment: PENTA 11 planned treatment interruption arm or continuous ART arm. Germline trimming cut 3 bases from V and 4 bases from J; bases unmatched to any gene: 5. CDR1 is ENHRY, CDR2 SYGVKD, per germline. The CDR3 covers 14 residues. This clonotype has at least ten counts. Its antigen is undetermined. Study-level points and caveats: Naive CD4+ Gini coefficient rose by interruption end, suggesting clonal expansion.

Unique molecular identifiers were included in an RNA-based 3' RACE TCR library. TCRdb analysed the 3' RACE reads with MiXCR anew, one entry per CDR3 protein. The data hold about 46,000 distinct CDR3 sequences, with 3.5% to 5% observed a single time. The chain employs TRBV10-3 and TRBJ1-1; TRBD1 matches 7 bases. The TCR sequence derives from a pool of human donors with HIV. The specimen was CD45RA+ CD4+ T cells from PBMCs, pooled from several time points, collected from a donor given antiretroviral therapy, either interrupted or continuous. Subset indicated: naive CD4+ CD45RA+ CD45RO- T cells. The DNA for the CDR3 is TGTGCCATCAGTGAACAGGGGAAGGCCACTGAAGCTTTCTTT. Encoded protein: CAISEQGKATEAFF.